These T cell receptor beta chains were read from a single sample in a study of graft-versus-host responses after intestinal transplantation. The protocol was immunoSEQ multiplex PCR, while the TCRdb copy is restricted to in-frame clones and leaves out a portion. Here the sample spans about 39,000 clones, 90% to 95% being singletons. No antigen has been identified for these receptors. The sample here was unstimulated CD8+ T cells sorted from spleen or lymph node cells, taken before transplant. The receptor set was obtained from a human donor who was the organ donor for an intestinal transplant. CDR3s include the opening cysteine and the closing phenylalanine or tryptophan. A D gene is named only where the DNA matches it firmly. A row's size may be missing; if present it is once, few, many or a size class.

clone size,J gene,D gene,V gene,CDR3 DNA,CDR3 protein
once,TRBJ2-7,TRBD2,TRBV13,TGTGCCAGCAGCTACGGACTAGTGGGTTACGAGCAGTACTTC,CASSYGLVGYEQYF
NA,TRBJ2-3,TRBD2,TRBV7-8,TGTGCCAGCAGCTTACTAGCGGGGAGCACAGATACGCAGTATTTT,CASSLLAGSTDTQYF
NA,TRBJ1-1,NA,TRBV6-6,TGTGCCAGCAGTTACTCGGGCAGGGTGAACACTGAAGCTTTCTTT,CASSYSGRVNTEAFF
NA,TRBJ2-3,TRBD2,TRBV7-9,TGTGCCAGCAGCTTGGCTAGCGGCTACACAGATACGCAGTATTTT,CASSLASGYTDTQYF
NA,TRBJ2-7,NA,TRBV2,TGTGCCAGCAGTGAAATAAGGTGGCAGTCCTACGAGCAGTACTTC,CASSEIRWQSYEQYF
NA,TRBJ1-6,NA,TRBV6-4,TGTGCCAGCAGGGGACGGAGCTCCTATAATTCACCCCTCCACTTT,CASRGRSSYNSPLHF
NA,TRBJ1-5,TRBD1,TRBV5-6,TGTGCCAGCAGCTTGGGAGGGGGCCAGCCCCAGCATTTT,CASSLGGGQPQHF
NA,TRBJ2-3,TRBD1,TRBV9,TGTGCCAGCAGCGGCGGACAGGGTAGCACAGATACGCAGTATTTT,CASSGGQGSTDTQYF
NA,TRBJ2-7,TRBD1,TRBV27,TGTGCCAGCAGTTTAGGGACAGGGAACTACGAGCAGTACTTC,CASSLGTGNYEQYF
NA,TRBJ2-3,NA,TRBV6-5,TGTGCCAGCAGTCCATTGACAGGCACAGATACGCAGTATTTT,CASSPLTGTDTQYF
NA,TRBJ2-1,NA,TRBV27,TGTGCCAGCAGCCGAACAGGGGGGGTTTACAATGAGCAGTTCTTC,CASSRTGGVYNEQFF
once,TRBJ2-1,TRBD2,TRBV4-1,TGCGCCAGCAGCCAACTCGGGGGGGCCGATAAGTTCTTC,CASSQLGGADKFF
NA,TRBJ2-7,NA,TRBV7-9,TGTGCCAGCAGCTTAATCGGGGCCTACGAGCAGTACTTC,CASSLIGAYEQYF
few,TRBJ1-6,NA,TRBV19,TGTGCCAGTAGTATCGATGCAGGGGTGGACAATTCACCCCTCCACTTT,CASSIDAGVDNSPLHF
once,TRBJ2-1,NA,TRBV7-2,TGTGCCAGCAGCTTCTACGGGGACTACAATGAGCAGTTCTTC,CASSFYGDYNEQFF
NA,TRBJ2-5,NA,TRBV6-1,TGTGCCAGCGGTGAAGCTTCCGGGCTTCTAGAGACCCAGTACTTC,CASGEASGLLETQYF
NA,TRBJ1-1,NA,TRBV4-1,TGCGCCAGCAGCAATGTTTGGGCCCCGCGAGGCACTGAAGCTTTCTTT,CASSNVWAPRGTEAFF
once,TRBJ2-1,TRBD2,TRBV19,TGTGCCAGTAGTACCGGGGGGTTCTACAATGAGCAGTTCTTC,CASSTGGFYNEQFF
NA,TRBJ2-1,NA,TRBV4-1,TGCGCCAGCAGCCAAGAGCCATCAGGGGCCGTAACCTACAATGAGCAGTTCTTC,CASSQEPSGAVTYNEQFF
NA,TRBJ2-7,NA,TRBV9,TGTGCCAGCAGTGCAGGGGTGGGCGAGCAGTACTTC,CASSAGVGEQYF
NA,TRBJ2-3,TRBD1,TRBV15,TGTGCCACCAGTGAATGGGACAGCTTCACAGATACGCAGTATTTT,CATSEWDSFTDTQYF